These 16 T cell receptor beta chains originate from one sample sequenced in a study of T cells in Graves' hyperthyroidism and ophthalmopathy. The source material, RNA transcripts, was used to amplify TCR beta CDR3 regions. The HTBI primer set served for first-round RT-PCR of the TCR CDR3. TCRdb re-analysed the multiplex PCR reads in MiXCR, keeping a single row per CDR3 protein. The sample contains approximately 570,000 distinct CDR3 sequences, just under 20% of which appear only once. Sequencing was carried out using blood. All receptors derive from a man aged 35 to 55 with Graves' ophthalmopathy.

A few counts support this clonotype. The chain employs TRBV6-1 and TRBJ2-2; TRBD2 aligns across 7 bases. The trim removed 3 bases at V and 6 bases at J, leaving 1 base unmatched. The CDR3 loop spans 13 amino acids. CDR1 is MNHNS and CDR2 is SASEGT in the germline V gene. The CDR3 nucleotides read TGTGCCAGCAGTGATGGGGGGGCCGGGGAGCTGTTTTTT. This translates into CASSDGGAGELFF.

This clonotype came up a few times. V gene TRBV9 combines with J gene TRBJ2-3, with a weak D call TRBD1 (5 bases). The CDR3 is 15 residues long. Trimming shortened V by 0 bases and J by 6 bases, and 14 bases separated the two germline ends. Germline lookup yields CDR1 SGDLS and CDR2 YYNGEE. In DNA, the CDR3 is TGTGCCAGCAGCGTAGGTGGGGCCCGCTGGGATACGCAGTATTTT. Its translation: CASSVGGARWDTQYF.

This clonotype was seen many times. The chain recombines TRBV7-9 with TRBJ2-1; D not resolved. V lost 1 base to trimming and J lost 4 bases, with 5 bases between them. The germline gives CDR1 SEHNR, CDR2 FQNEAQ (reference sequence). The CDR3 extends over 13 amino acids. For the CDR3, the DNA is TGTGCCAGCAGCTTAGTAAATTACAATGAGCAGTTCTTC. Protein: CASSLVNYNEQFF.

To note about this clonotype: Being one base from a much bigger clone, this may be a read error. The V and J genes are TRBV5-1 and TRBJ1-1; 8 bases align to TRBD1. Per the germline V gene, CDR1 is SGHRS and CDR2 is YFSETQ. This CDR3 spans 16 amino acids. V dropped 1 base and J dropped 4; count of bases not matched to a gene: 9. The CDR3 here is CASSLPGGGWGTEAFF. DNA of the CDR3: TGCGCCAGCAGCTTGCCAGGGGGCGGTTGGGGCACTGAAGCTTTCTTT.

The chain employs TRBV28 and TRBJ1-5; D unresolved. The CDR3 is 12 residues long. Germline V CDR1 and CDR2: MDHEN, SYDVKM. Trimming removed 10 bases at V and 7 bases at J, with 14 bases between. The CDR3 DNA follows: TGTGCCACCTCTTCGGGAAGGCAGCCCCAGCATTTT. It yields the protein CATSSGRQPQHF.

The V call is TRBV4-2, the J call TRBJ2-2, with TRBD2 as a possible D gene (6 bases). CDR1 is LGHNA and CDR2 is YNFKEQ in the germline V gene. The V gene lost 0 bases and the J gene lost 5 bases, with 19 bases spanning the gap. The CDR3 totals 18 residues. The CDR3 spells CASSQDVTRGGGTGELFF. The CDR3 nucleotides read TGTGCCAGCAGCCAAGATGTAACACGGGGAGGAGGAACCGGGGAGCTGTTTTTT.

The chain's CDR3 is CASSSTGYSYEQYF. CDR3 sequence (DNA): TGTGCCAGCAGTTCGACTGGATACTCCTACGAGCAGTACTTC. This chain connects TRBV6-1 to TRBJ2-7, with D hard to call. The CDR3 is 14 residues long. From germline, CDR1 is MNHNS and CDR2 SASEGT. Trimming cost V 5 bases and J 0 bases, with 11 bases left between them.

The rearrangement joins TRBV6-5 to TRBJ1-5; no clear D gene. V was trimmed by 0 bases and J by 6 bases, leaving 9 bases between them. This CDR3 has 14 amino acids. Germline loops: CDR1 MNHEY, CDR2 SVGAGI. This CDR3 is CASSYSKGGQPQHF. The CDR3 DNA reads TGTGCCAGCAGTTACTCGAAAGGAGGTCAGCCCCAGCATTTT.

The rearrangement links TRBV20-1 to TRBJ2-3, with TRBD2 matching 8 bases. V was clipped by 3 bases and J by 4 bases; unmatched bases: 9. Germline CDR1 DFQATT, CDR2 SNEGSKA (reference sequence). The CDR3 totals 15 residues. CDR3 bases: TGCAGTGCTAGTATCCTAGCGGGCGTGGCAGATACGCAGTATTTT. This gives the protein CSASILAGVADTQYF.

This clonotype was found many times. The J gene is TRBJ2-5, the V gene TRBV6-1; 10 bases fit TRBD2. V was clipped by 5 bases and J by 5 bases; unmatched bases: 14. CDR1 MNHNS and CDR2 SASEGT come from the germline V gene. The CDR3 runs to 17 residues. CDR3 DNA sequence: TGTGCCAGCAGTTCCCCGCGAGTAGCGGGGGGCCGGGAGACCCAGTACTTC. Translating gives CASSSPRVAGGRETQYF.

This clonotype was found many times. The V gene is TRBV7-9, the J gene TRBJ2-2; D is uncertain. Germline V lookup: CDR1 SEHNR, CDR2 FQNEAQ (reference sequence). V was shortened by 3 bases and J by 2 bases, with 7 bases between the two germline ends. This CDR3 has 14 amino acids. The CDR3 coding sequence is TGTGCCAGCAGCTTCCTAAGTAACACCGGGGAGCTGTTTTTT. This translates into CASSFLSNTGELFF.

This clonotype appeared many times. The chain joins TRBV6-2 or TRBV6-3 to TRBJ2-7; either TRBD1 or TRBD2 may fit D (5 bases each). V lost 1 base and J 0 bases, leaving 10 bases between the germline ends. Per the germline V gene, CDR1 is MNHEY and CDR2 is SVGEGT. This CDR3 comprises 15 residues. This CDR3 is CASSYLGPNSYEQYF. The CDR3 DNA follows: TGTGCCAGCAGTTACTTGGGACCAAACTCCTACGAGCAGTACTTC.

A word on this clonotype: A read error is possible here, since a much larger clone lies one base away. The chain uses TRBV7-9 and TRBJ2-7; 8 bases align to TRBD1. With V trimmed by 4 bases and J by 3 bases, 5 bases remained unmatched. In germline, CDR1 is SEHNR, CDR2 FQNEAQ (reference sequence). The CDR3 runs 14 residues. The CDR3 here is CASSSLDRDYEQYF. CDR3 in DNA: TGTGCCAGCAGCTCCCTGGACAGGGACTACGAGCAGTACTTC.

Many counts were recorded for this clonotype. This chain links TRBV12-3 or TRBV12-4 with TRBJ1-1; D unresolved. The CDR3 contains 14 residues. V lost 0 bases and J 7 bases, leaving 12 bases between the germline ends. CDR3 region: CASSLAPPGDEAFF. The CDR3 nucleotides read TGTGCCAGCAGTTTAGCCCCCCCCGGGGATGAAGCTTTCTTT.

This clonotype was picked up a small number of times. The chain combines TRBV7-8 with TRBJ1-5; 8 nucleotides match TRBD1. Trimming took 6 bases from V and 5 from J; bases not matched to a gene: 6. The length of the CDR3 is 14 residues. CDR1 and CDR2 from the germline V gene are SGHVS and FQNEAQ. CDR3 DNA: TGTGCCAGCAGTCTGGGACAGGCCTATCAGCCCCAGCATTTT. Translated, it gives CASSLGQAYQPQHF.

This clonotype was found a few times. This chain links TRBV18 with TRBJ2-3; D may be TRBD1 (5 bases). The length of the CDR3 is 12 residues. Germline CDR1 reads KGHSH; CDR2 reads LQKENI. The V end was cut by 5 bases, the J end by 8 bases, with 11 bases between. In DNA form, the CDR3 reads TGTGCCAGCTCATCCCAGGGCTCTACGCAGTATTTT. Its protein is CASSSQGSTQYF.